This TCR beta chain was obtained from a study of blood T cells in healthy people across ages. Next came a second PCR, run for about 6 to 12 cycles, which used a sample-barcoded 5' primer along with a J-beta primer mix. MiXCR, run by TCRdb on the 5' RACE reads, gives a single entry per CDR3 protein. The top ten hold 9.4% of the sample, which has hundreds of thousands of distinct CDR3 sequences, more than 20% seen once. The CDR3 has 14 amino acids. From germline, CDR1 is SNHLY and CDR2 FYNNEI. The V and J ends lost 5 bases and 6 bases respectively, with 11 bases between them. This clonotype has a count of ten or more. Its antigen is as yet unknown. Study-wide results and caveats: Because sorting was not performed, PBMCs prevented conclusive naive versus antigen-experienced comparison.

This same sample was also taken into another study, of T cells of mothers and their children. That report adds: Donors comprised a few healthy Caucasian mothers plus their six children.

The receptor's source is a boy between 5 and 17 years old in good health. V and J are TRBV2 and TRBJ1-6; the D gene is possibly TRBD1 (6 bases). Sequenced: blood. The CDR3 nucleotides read TGTGCCAGCAGTCTCGGACAGAGTAATTCACCCCTCCACTTT. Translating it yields CASSLGQSNSPLHF.